A selection of T cell receptor beta chains follows, all from one sample in a study of tumor and adjacent non-tumor tissue in lung cancer. Each CDR3 protein is one row after TCRdb ran MiXCR on the multiplex PCR reads. The repertoire includes 110,000 or so distinct CDR3 sequences, roughly 74% of them detected once, and about 40% sits in the top ten. Material for sequencing was lung tumor tissue. The receptor set was obtained from a woman aged 60-75 years with non-small cell lung cancer. The CDR3 runs from the conserved cysteine through the conserved F or W. The order of the fields is V gene, D gene, clone size, CDR3 length, J gene, CDR3 DNA, CDR3 protein. The D gene is left open where the match is weak. Some rows have no size entry. The others give once, few or many, or a class for an expanded clone.

v_call: TRBV6-2/TRBV6-3; d_call: -; clone_size: -; cdr3_length: 14; j_call: TRBJ2-7; cdr3_nt: TGTGCCAGCACTTACGCATCTGGAGCTTACGAGCAGTACTTC; cdr3_aa: CASTYASGAYEQYF
v_call: TRBV4-3; d_call: -; clone_size: -; cdr3_length: 17; j_call: TRBJ2-2; cdr3_nt: TGCGCCAGCAGCCAAGGCTCAGCGGGACAGAACACCGGGGAGTTGTTATTT; cdr3_aa: CASSQGSAGQNTGELLF
v_call: TRBV7-9; d_call: -; clone_size: once; cdr3_length: 16; j_call: TRBJ2-4; cdr3_nt: TGTGCCAGCAGCTTACGACAGGCGTCCAGTTTGGACATTCAGTACTTC; cdr3_aa: CASSLRQASSLDIQYF
v_call: TRBV10-3; d_call: -; clone_size: -; cdr3_length: 13; j_call: TRBJ2-7; cdr3_nt: TGCGCCATCAGAGACACATGGACCGGGGCGCAGTACTTC; cdr3_aa: CAIRDTWTGAQYF
v_call: TRBV11-1; d_call: TRBD1; clone_size: -; cdr3_length: 16; j_call: TRBJ1-2; cdr3_nt: TGTGCTAGCAGCGACGGGACAGTGGGGGTTTACTATGGCTACACCTTC; cdr3_aa: CASSDGTVGVYYGYTF
v_call: TRBV29-1; d_call: -; clone_size: -; cdr3_length: 16; j_call: TRBJ2-5; cdr3_nt: TGCAGCGTTGAAGATCTTGGGGACCAGAGAGGAGAGACTCAGTACTTC; cdr3_aa: CSVEDLGDQRGETQYF
v_call: TRBV6-5; d_call: -; clone_size: -; cdr3_length: 15; j_call: TRBJ1-1; cdr3_nt: TGTGCCAGCAGTAACTCGACTGGGTATGACACTGAAGCTTTCTTT; cdr3_aa: CASSNSTGYDTEAFF
v_call: TRBV11-1; d_call: -; clone_size: once; cdr3_length: 13; j_call: TRBJ1-1; cdr3_nt: TGTGCGAGCAGCTTACTGGCAGACACTGAAGCTATCTTT; cdr3_aa: CASSLLADTEAIF
v_call: TRBV6-5; d_call: -; clone_size: -; cdr3_length: 15; j_call: TRBJ2-7; cdr3_nt: TGTGCCAGTAGTCAGAAACCGCGCAGCACCTACGAGCAGTACTTC; cdr3_aa: CASSQKPRSTYEQYF
v_call: TRBV20-1; d_call: -; clone_size: -; cdr3_length: 14; j_call: TRBJ2-1; cdr3_nt: TGCAGTGCTTACCTTCAAAGGACCTCCAATGAGCAGTTCTTT; cdr3_aa: CSAYLQRTSNEQFF
v_call: TRBV28; d_call: -; clone_size: -; cdr3_length: 13; j_call: TRBJ1-1; cdr3_nt: TGTGCCAGCAGTTCGTCGGACGGAACTGAAGCATTCTTT; cdr3_aa: CASSSSDGTEAFF
v_call: TRBV5-4; d_call: TRBD1; clone_size: many; cdr3_length: 15; j_call: TRBJ2-1; cdr3_nt: TGTGCCAGCAGTGTCGGACAGGGAATCTACAATGAGCAGTTCTTC; cdr3_aa: CASSVGQGIYNEQFF
v_call: TRBV11-1; d_call: -; clone_size: -; cdr3_length: 14; j_call: TRBJ1-2; cdr3_nt: TGTGCCAGCAGCTTACAGGGCCCGCCCTATGGCTACACATTC; cdr3_aa: CASSLQGPPYGYTF
v_call: TRBV12-5; d_call: TRBD2; clone_size: -; cdr3_length: 15; j_call: TRBJ2-1; cdr3_nt: TGTGATAATGGCCGATCCGGGACTAGATACAATGAGCAGTTCTTC; cdr3_aa: CDNGRSGTRYNEQFF
v_call: TRBV5-1; d_call: TRBD1; clone_size: -; cdr3_length: 15; j_call: TRBJ2-1; cdr3_nt: TGCGCCAGCAGCAAATCGGGACAGGGTTCCCATGAGCAGTTCTTC; cdr3_aa: CASSKSGQGSHEQFF
v_call: TRBV12-3/TRBV12-4; d_call: -; clone_size: many; cdr3_length: 16; j_call: TRBJ2-3; cdr3_nt: TGTGCCAGCAGCTCCGTTTGGACAGCAAGCACAGATACGCAGTATTTT; cdr3_aa: CASSSVWTASTDTQYF
v_call: TRBV20-1; d_call: -; clone_size: -; cdr3_length: 12; j_call: TRBJ2-2; cdr3_nt: TGCAATGTTAATGGACAGACCGGGGAGTTGTTTTTT; cdr3_aa: CNVNGQTGELFF
v_call: TRBV29-1; d_call: -; clone_size: -; cdr3_length: 13; j_call: TRBJ2-1; cdr3_nt: TGCAGCGCTAAGATAGAGGGTTTGAATGAGCAGTTCTTC; cdr3_aa: CSAKIEGLNEQFF
v_call: TRBV11-3; d_call: -; clone_size: -; cdr3_length: 12; j_call: TRBJ2-1; cdr3_nt: TGTGGTAGCAGCCAGAGCTACAATGAGCAGTTCTTC; cdr3_aa: CGSSQSYNEQFF
v_call: TRBV6-5; d_call: -; clone_size: -; cdr3_length: 16; j_call: TRBJ2-3; cdr3_nt: TGTGCCAGCAGTTCCCAGGTAACTTCTAGTACAGATACGCAGTATTTT; cdr3_aa: CASSSQVTSSTDTQYF
v_call: TRBV4-3; d_call: TRBD2; clone_size: -; cdr3_length: 16; j_call: TRBJ2-1; cdr3_nt: TGCGCCAGTAGCCAAGCTAGCGGGAGGGTCGTAAATGAGCAGTTCTTC; cdr3_aa: CASSQASGRVVNEQFF
v_call: TRBV11-3; d_call: -; clone_size: once; cdr3_length: 17; j_call: TRBJ2-1; cdr3_nt: TGCGCCAGCAGCTCAGAGTTGATTAGGGGGAGCCACAATGAGCAGTTCTTC; cdr3_aa: CASSSELIRGSHNEQFF
v_call: TRBV20-1; d_call: -; clone_size: -; cdr3_length: 13; j_call: TRBJ1-5; cdr3_nt: TGCTATGCGAGACCCGGGGGGAATCAGCCCCAGCATTTT; cdr3_aa: CYARPGGNQPQHF
v_call: TRBV11-2; d_call: -; clone_size: -; cdr3_length: 13; j_call: TRBJ1-2; cdr3_nt: TGTGCCAGCAGCGCTCTCAGAGGCGGTGGCAACACCTTC; cdr3_aa: CASSALRGGGNTF
v_call: TRBV11-2; d_call: -; clone_size: -; cdr3_length: 15; j_call: TRBJ2-3; cdr3_nt: TGTGCCAGCAACCAACTGGACAAGGAGAAAGATACGCAGTATTTT; cdr3_aa: CASNQLDKEKDTQYF
v_call: TRBV4-3; d_call: -; clone_size: -; cdr3_length: 16; j_call: TRBJ2-1; cdr3_nt: TGCGCCAGCAGTCAAGGGGTAAGGAATCTCTACATTGAGCAGTTCTTC; cdr3_aa: CASSQGVRNLYIEQFF
v_call: TRBV5-4; d_call: -; clone_size: -; cdr3_length: 14; j_call: TRBJ2-7; cdr3_nt: TGTGCCAGCAGCATGGGACGATTCTCCTACGAGCAGTACTTC; cdr3_aa: CASSMGRFSYEQYF
v_call: TRBV11-2; d_call: -; clone_size: -; cdr3_length: 13; j_call: TRBJ2-3; cdr3_nt: TGTGCCTGCAGCTTAGAACTAGGAAATACGCAGTATTTT; cdr3_aa: CACSLELGNTQYF
v_call: TRBV5-4; d_call: -; clone_size: many; cdr3_length: 15; j_call: TRBJ1-2; cdr3_nt: TGTGCCAGCAGCTTGGGGGGGCCAGGGGTGGCTGGCTACACCTTC; cdr3_aa: CASSLGGPGVAGYTF
v_call: TRBV11-2; d_call: -; clone_size: many; cdr3_length: 13; j_call: TRBJ2-4; cdr3_nt: TGTGCCAGCAGCTTTCTGAATGGGGACATTCAGTACTTC; cdr3_aa: CASSFLNGDIQYF
v_call: TRBV27; d_call: TRBD1; clone_size: -; cdr3_length: 16; j_call: TRBJ1-2; cdr3_nt: TGTGCCAGCAGTCCCGAAAGGGACAGGGGGAGGGGGGGCTACACCTTC; cdr3_aa: CASSPERDRGRGGYTF
v_call: TRBV11-2; d_call: -; clone_size: -; cdr3_length: 16; j_call: TRBJ2-2; cdr3_nt: TGTGCCAGCAGCTTAGTACTGGCGGCGCACGTCGGGGAGCTGTTTTTT; cdr3_aa: CASSLVLAAHVGELFF
v_call: TRBV11-2; d_call: -; clone_size: -; cdr3_length: 13; j_call: TRBJ1-5; cdr3_nt: TGTGCCAGCGGCTTGGAGGGAGGTCAGCCCCAGCATTTT; cdr3_aa: CASGLEGGQPQHF
v_call: TRBV6-2/TRBV6-3; d_call: TRBD1; clone_size: -; cdr3_length: 16; j_call: TRBJ1-2; cdr3_nt: TGTGCCAGCAGTCACTCGACGGCGCGGGACAGATATGGCTACACCTTC; cdr3_aa: CASSHSTARDRYGYTF
v_call: TRBV4-3; d_call: TRBD2; clone_size: once; cdr3_length: 14; j_call: TRBJ2-1; cdr3_nt: TGCGCCAGCAGCCCTACGGAGCTAGCGGTGACCAGGTTCTTC; cdr3_aa: CASSPTELAVTRFF
v_call: TRBV4-2; d_call: -; clone_size: many; cdr3_length: 14; j_call: TRBJ1-4; cdr3_nt: TGTGCCAGCAGCCAAGAGGCTCGGGGAGAAAAACTGTTTTTT; cdr3_aa: CASSQEARGEKLFF
v_call: TRBV20-1; d_call: TRBD2; clone_size: many; cdr3_length: 15; j_call: TRBJ2-1; cdr3_nt: TGCAGTGCTAGTCGTCCGGGGGGGCTTAACCATGAGCAGTTCTTC; cdr3_aa: CSASRPGGLNHEQFF
v_call: TRBV12-3/TRBV12-4; d_call: -; clone_size: -; cdr3_length: 13; j_call: TRBJ1-2; cdr3_nt: TGTGCCAGCACAGGGGACGCCAACTGTGGCCACACCTTC; cdr3_aa: CASTGDANCGHTF
v_call: TRBV30; d_call: TRBD2; clone_size: -; cdr3_length: 13; j_call: TRBJ2-4; cdr3_nt: TGTTCCTGGAGACTAGCGGGCAAAAACATTCAGTACTTC; cdr3_aa: CSWRLAGKNIQYF
v_call: TRBV6-5; d_call: TRBD2; clone_size: -; cdr3_length: 17; j_call: TRBJ2-1; cdr3_nt: TGTGCCAGCAGTTATGGAAGCGGGAGGGGCTACTACAATGAGCAGTTCTTC; cdr3_aa: CASSYGSGRGYYNEQFF
v_call: TRBV20-1; d_call: -; clone_size: -; cdr3_length: 13; j_call: TRBJ1-6; cdr3_nt: TGCGATGCTAGGCAGGCTGAGGATTCACCCCTCCACTTT; cdr3_aa: CDARQAEDSPLHF
v_call: TRBV12-3/TRBV12-4; d_call: TRBD2; clone_size: -; cdr3_length: 15; j_call: TRBJ2-3; cdr3_nt: TGTGCCAGTAGTTTATCTAGCGGGGGTGCAGATACGCAGTTTTTT; cdr3_aa: CASSLSSGGADTQFF
v_call: TRBV11-2; d_call: -; clone_size: -; cdr3_length: 12; j_call: TRBJ2-7; cdr3_nt: TGTGCCAACAGGGCGGACCGCTACGAGCAGTACTTC; cdr3_aa: CANRADRYEQYF
v_call: TRBV14; d_call: -; clone_size: many; cdr3_length: 16; j_call: TRBJ2-3; cdr3_nt: TGTGCCAGCAGCCAATCTCGGGGATGGGAAACAGATACGCAGTATTTT; cdr3_aa: CASSQSRGWETDTQYF
v_call: TRBV6-5; d_call: -; clone_size: -; cdr3_length: 16; j_call: TRBJ2-6; cdr3_nt: TGTGCCAGCAGTCGACAGGGAGAAGGGGGGGCCAACGTCCTTACTTTC; cdr3_aa: CASSRQGEGGANVLTF
v_call: TRBV7-9; d_call: -; clone_size: -; cdr3_length: 14; j_call: TRBJ1-1; cdr3_nt: TGTGCCAGCAGCTTAGGCGGACAGACCATTGAAGCTCTCTTT; cdr3_aa: CASSLGGQTIEALF